A single sample gave rise to the 23 T cell receptor beta chains below, sequenced in a study of CD8 T cells in ankylosing spondylitis (dated by TCRdb to the late 2010s). Libraries came from 5' RACE. Reads for this sample came from an Illumina HiSeq 2500. The public reads were reprocessed in TCRdb via fastp at Q25 and MiXCR, keeping in-frame beta chains. CDR3 protein sequences are deduplicated, and each keeps its most common genes and DNA. The sample records approximately 350,000 distinct CDR3 sequences, 20% of which are singletons. The biggest ten clones account for approximately 14% of the sample. Sequencing was performed on blood, either unsorted or a sorted T cell fraction (not recorded which). These receptors all come from a male donor with ankylosing spondylitis or in good health (not recorded which).

In its sample, this clonotype was seen once. This chain connects TRBV10-3 to TRBJ2-3; D is possibly TRBD2 (6 bases). Germline-derived CDR1 and CDR2 are ENHRY and SYGVKD. The length of the CDR3 is 16 residues. The germline V and J ends were trimmed by 0 bases and 1 base, with 11 bases remaining between them. The chain's CDR3 is CAISESGGGGTDTQYF. The CDR3 DNA reads TGTGCCATCAGTGAGTCGGGGGGAGGTGGCACAGATACGCAGTATTTT.

This clonotype was seen a single time. V usage is TRBV15 and J usage is TRBJ2-7; D not resolved. With 5 bases removed from V and 4 bases from J, the gap between germline ends came to 15 bases. This CDR3 has 14 amino acids. The germline V gene has CDR1 LNHNV and CDR2 YYDKDF (reference sequence). The CDR3 is CATSRPGLEYEQYF. DNA of the CDR3: TGTGCCACCAGCCGACCTGGCCTGGAGTACGAGCAGTACTTC.

This rearrangement joins TRBV21-1 to TRBJ2-3; TRBD2, the table's D call, lacks a check against the DNA. TRBV21-1 has pseudogene status. This CDR3 region has 14 residues. The CDR3 region is CASSKLQVGTREYF. The CDR3 DNA is TGTGCCAGCAGCAAATTGCAGGTGGGGACTAGAGAGTATTTT.

This clonotype was seen more than once but under ten times. The rearrangement joins TRBV29-1 to TRBJ2-7; 8 bases are a match to TRBD1. The V and J ends lost 6 bases and 4 bases, in that order; junction bases with no gene match: 8. Germline CDR1 is SQVTM and CDR2 is ANQGSEA. The CDR3 covers 13 residues. CDR3 bases: TGCAGCGTGGGCGGACAGGGTCTTTACGAGCAGTACTTC. It specifies CSVGGQGLYEQYF.

There are many counts of this clonotype. This sequence joins TRBV12-3 or TRBV12-4 and TRBJ1-1, with D tentatively TRBD1 (6 bases). The CDR3 runs 17 residues. The V and J ends lost 1 base and 0 bases respectively, with 15 bases between them. As DNA, the CDR3 is TGTGCCAGCAGTTTAGTTTGGGACACCTTAATGAACACTGAAGCTTTCTTT. Its translation is CASSLVWDTLMNTEAFF.

This clonotype was seen a few times. The rearrangement joins TRBV20-1 to TRBJ2-3; 8 bases agree with TRBD1. This CDR3 spans 15 amino acids. V was clipped by 2 bases and J by 4 bases; unmatched bases: 8. In germline, CDR1 is DFQATT, CDR2 SNEGSKA (reference sequence). CDR3 sequence reads: CSARPPGGGADTQYF. The DNA for the CDR3 is TGCAGTGCTAGACCACCAGGGGGCGGCGCAGATACGCAGTATTTT.

This clonotype was recorded many times. This chain joins TRBV12-3 or TRBV12-4 and TRBJ2-7; D remains unclear. Trimming shortened V by 5 bases and J by 0 bases, and 8 bases separated the two germline ends. CDR3 length equals 13 residues. This CDR3 reads CASSTLDSYEQYF. In DNA form, the CDR3 reads TGTGCCAGCAGTACCCTTGACTCCTACGAGCAGTACTTC.

The V call is TRBV5-1, the J call TRBJ2-1, with TRBD2 matching over 8 bases. Trimming cost V 4 bases and J 0 bases; bases outside gene matches: 12. The CDR3 spans 18 residues. CDR1 SGHRS and CDR2 YFSETQ come from the germline V gene. The CDR3 nucleotides read TGCGCCAGCAGCGGGAGCCTAGCGGGTTGGTCCTCCTACAATGAGCAGTTCTTC. This sequence encodes CASSGSLAGWSSYNEQFF.

This clonotype has just a few counts. The chain carries TRBV12-3 or TRBV12-4 and TRBJ2-6; D possibly matches TRBD1 or TRBD2 (6 bases each). V was shortened by 3 bases and J by 3 bases, with 9 bases between the two germline ends. The CDR3 loop spans 15 amino acids. CDR3 loop: CASSFRGVGANVLTF. CDR3 in DNA: TGTGCCAGCAGTTTTAGGGGGGTTGGGGCCAACGTCCTGACTTTC.

The chain joins TRBV12-3 or TRBV12-4 to TRBJ2-4; no reliable D call. V lost 7 bases and J lost 3, with 10 bases in between. CDR3 length equals 13 residues. The CDR3 protein is CASTGSGKNIQYF. Here the CDR3 DNA reads TGTGCCAGCACTGGATCGGGCAAAAACATTCAGTACTTC.

There are a few counts of this clonotype. The J gene is TRBJ2-5, the V gene TRBV24-1; no reliable D call. The ends were cut back, 7 bases at V and 5 bases at J, with 4 bases in the middle. The germline gives CDR1 KGHDR, CDR2 SFDVKD. This CDR3 contains 10 residues. CDR3 sequence (DNA): TGTGCCACCAGCTTGGAGACCCAGTACTTC. Residues: CATSLETQYF.

In this sample, this clonotype turned up a few times. The chain couples TRBV7-9 to TRBJ2-7, with D tentatively TRBD1 (5 bases). Trimming cost V 0 bases and J 0 bases, with 9 bases left between them. The CDR3 loop spans 15 amino acids. Germline V gene lookup returns CDR1 SEHNR and CDR2 FQNEAQ (reference sequence). This CDR3 reads CASSLAGPGSYEQYF. The CDR3, as DNA: TGTGCCAGCAGCTTAGCGGGGCCAGGCTCCTACGAGCAGTACTTC.

At least ten counts were recorded for this clonotype. The gene calls are TRBV4-1 and TRBJ2-7; D not certain. Trimming removed 2 bases from V and 2 bases from J, with 7 bases in between. CDR3 length equals 13 residues. Germline V CDR1 and CDR2: MGHRA, YSYEKL. The CDR3 DNA is TGCGCCAGCAGCCAAACTCAGGCCTACGAGCAGTACTTC. It yields the protein CASSQTQAYEQYF.

The chain links TRBV15 to TRBJ1-4, with D possibly TRBD1 on 6 matching bases. The CDR3 loop spans 17 amino acids. Germline V gives CDR1 LNHNV, CDR2 YYDKDF (reference sequence). Trimming cost V 5 bases and J 8 bases, with 24 bases left between them. CDR3 DNA sequence: TGTGCCACCAGCGGGGGCCCTACCCGGACAGTGAAAGAAAAACTGTTTTTT. Protein sequence: CATSGGPTRTVKEKLFF.

There are many counts of this clonotype. The V call is TRBV25-1, the J call TRBJ2-7, with D perhaps given as TRBD1 or TRBD2 (5 bases each). CDR1 MGHDK and CDR2 SYGVNS come from the germline V gene. CDR3 length: 14 residues. V lost 6 bases and J 3 bases, leaving 15 bases between the germline ends. CDR3 DNA sequence: TGTGCCAGCAGGCCCGGGACCGAATTCTACGAGCAGTACTTC. This translates into CASRPGTEFYEQYF.

This clonotype came up a few times. The chain recombines TRBV12-3 or TRBV12-4 with TRBJ2-3, with 7 bases matching TRBD1. V lost 9 bases, J lost 5 bases, and 17 bases stayed unmatched. The CDR3 consists of 16 residues. The CDR3 bases are TGTGCCAGTACTGGGCCGGGCAGGGGGACGAGAGATACGCAGTATTTT. This sequence encodes CASTGPGRGTRDTQYF.

This clonotype was counted a few times. V is TRBV5-6 and J is TRBJ1-1, with D tentatively TRBD1 (6 bases). The germline V gene has CDR1 SGHDT and CDR2 YYEEEE. The CDR3 is 15 residues long. The V gene lost 1 base and the J gene lost 0 bases, with 10 bases spanning the gap. CDR3 region: CASSLRDNLNTEAFF. CDR3 bases: TGTGCCAGCAGCTTGAGGGACAATCTGAACACTGAAGCTTTCTTT.

This chain connects TRBV5-6 to TRBJ2-5, with D possibly matching TRBD1 (5 bases). Germline V gene lookup returns CDR1 SGHDT and CDR2 YYEEEE. The V and J ends lost 0 bases and 1 base respectively, with 7 bases between them. The CDR3 contains 14 residues. The CDR3 bases are TGTGCCAGCAGCTTGGCGACAGCCCAAGAGACCCAGTACTTC. Protein: CASSLATAQETQYF. The full variable domain, completed using reference TRBV5-6 and TRBJ2-5, is DAGVTQSPTHLIKTRGQQVTLRCSPKSGHDTVSWYQQALGQGPQFIFQYYEEEERQRGNFPDRFSGHQFPNYSSELNVNALLLGDSALYLCASSLATAQETQYFGPGTRLLVL.

The CDR3 loop reads CATSRGGGPGTGELFF. For the CDR3, the DNA is TGTGCCACCAGCAGAGGAGGCGGGCCGGGCACCGGGGAGCTGTTTTTT. The chain recombines TRBV15 with TRBJ2-2, with D possibly matching TRBD2 (5 bases). The CDR3 consists of 16 residues. Per the germline V gene, CDR1 is LNHNV and CDR2 is YYDKDF (reference sequence). The V gene lost 1 base and the J gene lost 4 bases, with 13 bases spanning the gap.

Only a few counts were recorded for this clonotype. The rearrangement links TRBV7-9 to TRBJ2-5; D not resolved. The germline CDR1 and CDR2 sequences are SEHNR and FQNEAQ (reference sequence). CDR3 length: 15 residues. Trimming took off 5 bases at V and 2 bases at J, with 15 bases between the two ends. CDR3 bases: TGTGCCAGCAGCCCAAGAATGGCACCTCAAGAGACCCAGTACTTC. This translates into CASSPRMAPQETQYF.

V is TRBV12-3 or TRBV12-4 and J is TRBJ2-5, with 7 bases lining up with TRBD1. This CDR3 contains 16 residues. V lost 5 bases, J lost 2 bases, and 11 bases stayed unmatched. The chain's CDR3 is CASSNTGTVIQETQYF. The CDR3 region has the DNA TGTGCCAGCAGTAACACCGGGACAGTTATTCAAGAGACCCAGTACTTC.

This clonotype was found a few times. As DNA, the CDR3 is TGCAGTGCTAGCCCCCTCGGAGGGGTCTCTACCGGGGAGCTGTTTTTT. Translation: CSASPLGGVSTGELFF. The rearrangement joins TRBV20-1 to TRBJ2-2; tentatively, D is TRBD2 (6 bases). V lost 3 bases and J lost 5, with 19 bases in between. Germline lookup yields CDR1 DFQATT and CDR2 SNEGSKA (reference sequence). The CDR3 covers 16 residues.

V gene TRBV7-9 combines with J gene TRBJ2-7; D tentatively fits TRBD1 or TRBD2 (6 bases each). This CDR3 has 12 amino acids. Germline CDR1 is SEHNR and CDR2 is FQNEAQ (reference sequence). Between the trimmed V and J ends, which lost 11 bases and 2 bases, there was a span of 13 bases. The CDR3 DNA follows: TGTGCCGGCGGGACATCCGCCTACGAGCAGTACTTC. Its translation: CAGGTSAYEQYF.